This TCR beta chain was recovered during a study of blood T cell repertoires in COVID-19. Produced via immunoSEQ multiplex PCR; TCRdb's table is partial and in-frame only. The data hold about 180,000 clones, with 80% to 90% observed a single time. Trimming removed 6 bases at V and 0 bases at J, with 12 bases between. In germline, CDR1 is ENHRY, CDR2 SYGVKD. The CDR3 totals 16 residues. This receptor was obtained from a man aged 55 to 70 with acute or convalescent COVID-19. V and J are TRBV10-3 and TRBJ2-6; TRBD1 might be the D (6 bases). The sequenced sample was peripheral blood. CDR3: CAISLDSSSGANVLTF. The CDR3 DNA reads TGTGCCATCAGCTTGGACAGCTCCTCTGGGGCCAACGTCCTGACTTTC.